The present TCR beta chain was sequenced within a study of T-cell memory formation after mild COVID-19. TCRdb redid the calling of the 5' RACE reads with MiXCR, one entry per CDR3 protein. The data hold fewer than 700,000 distinct CDR3 sequences, with approximately 21% observed a single time. Deletions cut 6 bases from V and 3 bases from J, with 19 bases between. Per germline, CDR1 SGHRS and CDR2 YFSETQ. The CDR3 length is 15 residues. The specimen was PBMCs or a T cell subset sorted from them (not recorded which). This TCR came from an adult woman who had mild COVID-19 (a few samples of this study predate the infection). Cell type and time point are not known. V and J are TRBV5-1 and TRBJ2-7; no clear D. Here the CDR3 reads CASTSVSDGLYEQYF. CDR3 in DNA: TGCGCCAGCACCTCAGTATCCGACGGGCTCTACGAGCAGTACTTC.